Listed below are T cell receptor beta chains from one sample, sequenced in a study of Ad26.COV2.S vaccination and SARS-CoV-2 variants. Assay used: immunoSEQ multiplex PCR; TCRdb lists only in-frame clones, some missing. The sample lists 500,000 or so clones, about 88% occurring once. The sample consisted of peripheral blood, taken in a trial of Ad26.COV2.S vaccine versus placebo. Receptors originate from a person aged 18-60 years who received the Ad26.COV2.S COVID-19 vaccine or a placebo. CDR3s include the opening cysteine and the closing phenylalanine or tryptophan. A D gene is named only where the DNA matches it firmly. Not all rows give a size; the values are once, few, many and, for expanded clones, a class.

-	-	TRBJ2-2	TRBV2	CASSLRPLMTSAGELFF	TGTGCCAGCAGTCTCCGACCCCTAATGACAAGTGCCGGGGAGCTGTTTTTT
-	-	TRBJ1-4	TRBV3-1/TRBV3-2	CASSQSGFNEKLFF	TGTGCCAGCAGCCAAAGCGGATTTAATGAAAAACTGTTTTTT
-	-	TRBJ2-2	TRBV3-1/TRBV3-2	CASSPPGQRPGELFF	TGTGCCAGCAGCCCACCCGGACAGCGCCCCGGGGAGCTGTTTTTT
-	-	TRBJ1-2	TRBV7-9	CASSSGSRGYTF	TGTGCCAGCAGCTCCGGGTCTCGGGGCTACACCTTC
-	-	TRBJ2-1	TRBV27	CASSPLVGGYNEQFF	TGTGCCAGCAGCCCCCTCGTGGGGGGTTACAATGAGCAGTTCTTC
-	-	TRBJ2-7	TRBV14	CASRRQGLDEQYF	TGTGCCAGCAGGAGGCAGGGCCTGGACGAGCAGTACTTC
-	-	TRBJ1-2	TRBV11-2	CASSPIGNYGYTF	TGTGCCAGCAGCCCTATAGGGAACTATGGCTACACCTTC
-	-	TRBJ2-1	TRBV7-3	CASSLTAGMEQFF	TGTGCCAGCAGCTTAACCGCCGGGATGGAGCAGTTCTTC
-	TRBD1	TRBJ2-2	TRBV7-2	CASSLQGARSTGELFF	TGTGCCAGCAGCCTCCAGGGGGCGAGGAGCACCGGGGAGCTGTTTTTT
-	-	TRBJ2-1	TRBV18	CASSHPGLPIVYNEQFF	TGTGCCAGCTCACACCCGGGACTCCCTATCGTCTACAATGAGCAGTTCTTC
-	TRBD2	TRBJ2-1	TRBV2	CASRAGAGNEQFF	TGTGCCAGCAGGGCGGGAGCAGGTAATGAGCAGTTCTTC
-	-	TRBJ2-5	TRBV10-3	CAIGPGGETQYF	TGTGCCATCGGTCCAGGTGGAGAGACCCAGTACTTC
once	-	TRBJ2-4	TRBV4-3	CASSQGTSLAKNIQYF	TGCGCCAGCAGCCAAGGCACAAGTCTAGCCAAAAACATTCAGTACTTC
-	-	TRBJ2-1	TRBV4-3	CASSQVGWYNEQFF	TGCGCCAGCAGCCAAGTAGGCTGGTACAATGAGCAGTTCTTC
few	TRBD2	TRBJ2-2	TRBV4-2	CASSQRGADTGELFF	TGTGCCAGCAGCCAGCGGGGGGCGGACACCGGGGAGCTGTTTTTT
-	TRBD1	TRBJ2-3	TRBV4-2	CASSPGPGQGTDTQYF	TGTGCCAGCAGCCCCGGGCCGGGACAGGGGACAGATACGCAGTATTTT
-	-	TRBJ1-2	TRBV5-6	CASSPDLNYGYTF	TGTGCCAGCAGTCCAGACTTAAACTATGGCTACACCTTC
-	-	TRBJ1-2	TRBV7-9	CASSFSDRSYGYTF	TGTGCCAGCAGCTTCTCGGACCGGAGCTATGGCTACACCTTC
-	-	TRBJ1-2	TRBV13	CASSSEDLRGYTF	TGTGCCAGCAGCTCCGAAGACCTTAGGGGCTACACCTTC
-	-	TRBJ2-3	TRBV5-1	CASSFGVRVGRGSSTDTQYF	TGCGCCAGCAGCTTTGGCGTCAGGGTCGGGCGGGGATCTAGCACAGATACGCAGTATTTT